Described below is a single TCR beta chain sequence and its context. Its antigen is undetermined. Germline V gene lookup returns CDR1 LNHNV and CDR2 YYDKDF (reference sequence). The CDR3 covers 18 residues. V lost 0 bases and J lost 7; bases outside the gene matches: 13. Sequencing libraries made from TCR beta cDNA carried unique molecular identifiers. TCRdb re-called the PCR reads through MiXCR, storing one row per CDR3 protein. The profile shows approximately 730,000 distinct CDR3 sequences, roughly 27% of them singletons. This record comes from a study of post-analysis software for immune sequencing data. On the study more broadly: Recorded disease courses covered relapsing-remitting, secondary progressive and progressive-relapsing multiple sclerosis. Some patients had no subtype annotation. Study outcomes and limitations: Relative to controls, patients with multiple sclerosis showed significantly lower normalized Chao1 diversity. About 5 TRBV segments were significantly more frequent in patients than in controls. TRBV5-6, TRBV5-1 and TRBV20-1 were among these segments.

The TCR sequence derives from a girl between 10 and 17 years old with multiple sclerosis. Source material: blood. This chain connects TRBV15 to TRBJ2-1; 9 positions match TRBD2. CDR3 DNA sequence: TGTGCCACCAGCAGAGATATCTTAAGCAGCGGGAGGTATAATGAGCAGTTCTTC. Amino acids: CATSRDILSSGRYNEQFF.